This T cell receptor beta chain originates from a study of long-term antiretroviral therapy in people with HIV. Version v3.0 of the immunoSEQ assay was performed at survey level. Clones were read by immunoSEQ multiplex PCR, and TCRdb kept only the in-frame ones, dropping some. Among under 20,000 clones listed, approximately 80% were seen once. The sequence derives from a woman between 35 and 50 years old with HIV. The sample was unsorted PBMCs, taken just over 3.1 years after starting antiretroviral therapy.

The CDR3 loop is CASSLGLAGGRDTQYF. The CDR3 nucleotides are TGTGCCAGCAGCCTCGGACTAGCGGGGGGCCGAGATACGCAGTATTTT. The rearrangement joins TRBV5-4 to TRBJ2-3, with 14 positions matching TRBD2. There are 16 residues in the CDR3. Trimming cost V 4 bases and J 5 bases; bases outside gene matches: 6. Germline V gene data show CDR1 as SGHNT and CDR2 as YYREEE (reference sequence).